Below, 8 T cell receptor beta chains from the same sample are listed, as sequenced in a study of CD4 T cells in relation to SARS-CoV-2 and coronaviruses. Their recognized antigens are unknown. Profiled with immunoSEQ multiplex PCR; TCRdb holds only in-frame clones, not every one. The repertoire holds 43,000 or so clones, with approximately 80% as singletons. Sequenced sample: naive CD4+ T cells from PBMCs, cultured in vitro. Subset: naive CD4+ T cells isolated by negative enrichment. The receptors here all came from an adult with COVID-19.

The chain links TRBV13 to TRBJ2-1, with 7 positions matching TRBD2. The V gene's germline CDR1 is PRHDT and CDR2 FYEKMQ (reference sequence). The V gene end was trimmed by 5 bases and the J gene end by 2 bases; junction bases not matched to a gene: 9. CDR3 size: 16 residues. The CDR3, as DNA: TGTGCCAGCAGCCACCGGGACTACCTGCCCTACAATGAGCAGTTCTTC. Amino acids: CASSHRDYLPYNEQFF.

The genes are TRBV6-1 and TRBJ2-7; tentatively, D is TRBD1 (6 bases). Deletions cut 2 bases from V and 0 bases from J, with 17 bases between. CDR1 MNHNS and CDR2 SASEGT come from the germline V gene. CDR3 size: 17 residues. The CDR3 reads CASSEKGGSVDSYEQYF. DNA of the CDR3: TGTGCCAGCAGTGAAAAAGGGGGTAGCGTAGACTCCTACGAGCAGTACTTC.

The CDR3 loop is CASSVSSAGSYEQYF. The DNA of the CDR3 is TGTGCCAGCAGCGTATCAAGTGCGGGATCCTACGAGCAGTACTTC. The chain is built from TRBV9 and TRBJ2-7; maybe TRBD2 (6 bases). This CDR3 has 15 residues. Between the trimmed V and J ends, which lost 1 base and 1 base, there was a span of 12 bases. In germline, CDR1 is SGDLS, CDR2 YYNGEE.

The V call is TRBV9, the J call TRBJ2-3, with D maybe TRBD2 (6 bases). The CDR3 sequence is 17 residues long. Trimming took off 0 bases at V and 3 bases at J, with 17 bases between the two ends. In germline, CDR1 is SGDLS, CDR2 YYNGEE. The CDR3 region is CASSVAARGARTDTQYF. In DNA form, the CDR3 reads TGTGCCAGCAGCGTAGCCGCGCGGGGTGCCAGGACAGATACGCAGTATTTT.

The J gene is TRBJ1-6, the V gene TRBV2; D is uncertain. Germline V lookup: CDR1 SNHLY, CDR2 FYNNEI. The V and J ends lost 6 bases and 0 bases respectively, with 12 bases between them. CDR3 length: 16 amino acids. The CDR3 region has the DNA TGTGCCAGCAGGCGACACTCTTCCTCCTATAATTCACCCCTCCACTTT. Protein: CASRRHSSSYNSPLHF.

This sequence joins TRBV5-4 and TRBJ2-2; D ambiguous. CDR3 length equals 15 residues. V gave up 1 base and J gave up 2 bases, with 9 bases separating them. The germline CDR1 and CDR2 sequences are SGHNT and YYREEE (reference sequence). The CDR3 nucleotides are TGTGCCAGCAGCTTGCCGGACGGAAACACCGGGGAGCTGTTTTTT. Its protein product is CASSLPDGNTGELFF.

The genes are TRBV5-1 and TRBJ1-5; a weak D match, TRBD1 (5 bases). Germline lookup yields CDR1 SGHRS and CDR2 YFSETQ. The V and J ends lost 4 bases and 7 bases respectively, with 15 bases between them. There are 14 residues in the CDR3. CDR3 sequence: CASSTGTGQQPQHF. DNA for the CDR3: TGCGCCAGCAGCACTGGGACCGGCCAGCAGCCCCAGCATTTT.

This clone occurred once. The V call is TRBV28, the J call TRBJ2-2; D is uncertain. Germline CDR1 reads MDHEN; CDR2 reads SYDVKM. This CDR3 contains 15 residues. The V end lost 5 bases, the J end lost 5 bases, and 15 bases lay between the germline ends. The CDR3 here is CASSQASYLTGELFF. The DNA for the CDR3 is TGTGCCAGCAGTCAAGCGAGCTACTTAACCGGGGAGCTGTTTTTT.